The entry below describes one T cell receptor beta chain. The target of this receptor is not known. No qualities accompany the bases; no much larger clone lies one base away. The sample belongs to a study of cytomegalovirus exposure and HLA in healthy donors (TCRdb year 2017). With respect to the entire study: According to an earlier analysis of several hundred of the donors, roughly 180 million T cells yielded some 110 million unique TCR beta sequences and about 300 Gb of sequence data. An early release covering approximately 600 HLA-typed donors comprised about 310 gigabases of sequencing data and 85 million to 100 million unique TCR sequences. Of the 300 to 500 genotyped donors, 81% were placed in the genetic ancestry cluster associated with self-reported Caucasian donors. The study aimed to test whether signatures of past pathogen exposure could be identified by cataloging public T cell receptors. The study profiled the T cell repertoires of hundreds of subjects by immunosequencing and related them to cytomegalovirus serostatus. Along with the 666-subject first cohort, a separate validation cohort of over a hundred different subjects was used. To predict cytomegalovirus infection status, the study combined high-throughput TCR immunosequencing, statistical association of individual TCRs with disease status, and machine learning. A later analysis re-analyzed previously published TCR beta repertoires from 660 or so donors and added high-resolution HLA genotyping to study TCR occurrence patterns. In the later analysis, no new phenotypic data were used to find candidate immune exposures; instead, reliance was placed on TCR beta sequences and their occurrence across donors. An earlier analysis of approximately 580 of the donors used high-throughput TCR beta sequencing to judge whether each TCR beta V gene segment behaved as functional or pseudogenic. Alongside the repertoire data, information on donor age, sex, ethnicity and CMV serostatus was compiled. In a later genetic analysis, genome-wide SNP genotypes for about three fifths of the roughly 670 donors were used, and that subset was treated as a discovery cohort. Every discovery cohort repertoire had been produced on one sequencing platform. Both class I and class II loci were covered by HLA typing, at four-digit resolution. Typing coverage differed by locus: A, B, C, DRB1 and DQB1 were typed in roughly 620-630 donors, DQA1 in 522, DPA1 in some 610, and DPB1 in 400 to 480. Several DR-DQ haplotypes were treated as single units for association and clustering because of strong linkage in the cohort. On average, over 200,000 unique TCR beta nucleotide sequences were sequenced per donor among roughly 430 genotyped donors of the cohort, with 15% to 20% of those sequences being non-productive.

The cohort was made up of approximately 670 healthy bone marrow donors. All cohort members were sampled while nominally healthy, although unrecorded immune exposures were likely present. The donor was CMV seronegative and was included in the group of about 400 seronegative cohort members. Each donor provided a peripheral blood sample, and peripheral blood mononuclear cells were used for TCR beta sequencing. The Qiagen DNeasy Blood Extraction Kit was used to extract genomic DNA from the blood cell samples. The CDR3 runs 16 amino acids, cysteine and phenylalanine included. Of the read, only the CDR3 DNA is kept; its 48 bases are in frame from base 1. The germline V and J ends show losses of 6 bases and 3 bases respectively, and no gene match explains 10 bases of the junction. The germline V gene (reference sequence) provides CDR1 MNHNY and CDR2 SVGAGI. The study at large found these results: Roughly uniform sequencing depth across donors was assumed in presence/absence analyses, although this assumption may not hold. A later analysis reported that several top co-occurrence clusters appeared linked to parvovirus B19, influenza, CMV and Epstein-Barr virus. A later analysis found that most CMV-associated TCR beta chains appeared HLA-restricted, with HLA associations seemingly driven largely by CMV exposure. According to a later analysis, TCR association rates differed among HLA loci, with DRB1 alleles showing the most associated TCRs and HLA-C alleles showing the fewest. HLA typing was unavailable for some donors at each locus, so association tests used only the typed subset. This cohort had only TCR beta chains sequenced, and the lack of alpha or paired-chain data limited which features could be detected. In vitro tests confirmed that a few of the cytomegalovirus-associated TCR beta chains recognize cytomegalovirus antigens. A cluster of highly shared sequence variants was judged likely to represent a technical artifact of the sequencing pipeline. An association between a missense DCLRE1C variant and V-gene and J-gene trimming of TCR beta chains was found in a later genetic analysis and replicated in an independent cohort. In the study, 150 to 200 TCR beta chains were listed as associated with cytomegalovirus. According to the authors, the approach could potentially be generalized to other disease states and immunological phenotypes. Correlated functional status among segregating V segments might be attributable to linkage disequilibrium, but an unknown experimental factor could not be ruled out. A later analysis associated about 17,000 TCR beta sequences with specific HLA alleles at a false discovery rate of 0.05. In a later analysis, HLA-associated TCR beta chains were found to be more clonally expanded and to have lower generation probabilities than equally common non-associated chains. Compared with the roughly 600-donor mean, donors in an Asian-associated ancestry cluster had fewer N-insertions in productive TCRs, according to a later genetic analysis. Strong co-occurrence of HLA alleles, especially DR and DQ, made assigning TCR associations to individual alleles difficult. Across donors, most TCR sequences were observed very rarely, whereas some public TCRs were present in many individuals. Immune exposure information for the cohort was limited to CMV serostatus. An earlier analysis of some 590 of the donors showed that most TCR beta V segments appeared in productive rearrangements either about 90% or about 30% of the time, which broadly matched IMGT annotations. A further reported finding was that TCR beta sequences accurately predicted the HLA-A and HLA-B alleles for most subjects in the first cohort. The 87-base-pair reads could not distinguish some IMGT-functional V segments, including TRBV6-2 and TRBV6-3, so those segments were excluded. Because counts were too low, roughly 17 rarely observed V segments, including chromosome 9 orphons, were left out of the earlier analysis of several hundred of the donors. In both the original and validation cohorts, the classifier was reported to diagnose cytomegalovirus status with high specificity and sensitivity.

Preparation of the library involved the immunoSEQ multiplex PCR assay. For the multiplex PCR, a mixture combining 60 forward primers for TCR Vbeta segments and 13 reverse primers for TCR Jbeta segments was used. A multiplex PCR assay on genomic DNA amplified the CDR3 region of rearranged TCR beta genes. The Illumina HiSeq System was used to sequence the amplified TCR beta libraries as 87-base-pair reads. Per the original workflow: In a later analysis, some 80 million unique TCR beta chains were counted across the 500 to 850 repertoires, and approximately 11 million of these chains were shared by at least two donors. A nearest-neighbor algorithm error-corrected the raw reads and collapsed the reads into unique sequences, merging closely related sequences to remove PCR and sequencing errors. V, D and J gene segments were assigned by aligning CDR3 sequences to IMGT reference sequences. For a sequence to be retained, at least a six-nucleotide match to both a V gene segment and a J gene segment was required. A rearrangement counted as productive if the CDR3 had no stop codons and remained in frame with V and J, and every other rearrangement counted as non-productive. Following IMGT convention, CDR3 was defined as the stretch from the second conserved V-encoded cysteine to the conserved J-encoded phenylalanine. The earlier analysis of roughly 590 of the donors excluded any sequence lacking an unambiguous match to a single V gene segment. In an earlier analysis of approximately 610 of the donors, V segments were called functional above 56.7% productive rearrangements and were called segregating when the between-donor standard deviation exceeded 5%. A statistical classification framework was developed to diagnose cytomegalovirus status using the catalog of TCR beta chain sequences. A later analysis assigned V and J genes by comparing TCR nucleotide sequences with IMGT/GENE-DB human TR gene sequences. Using the TCRdist pipeline, a later analysis assigned CDR3 sequences along with most-parsimonious VDJ recombination scenarios. In a later analysis, each TCR beta chain was defined by its CDR3 amino acid sequence together with its V-gene family, and reads lacking a unique V-gene family were excluded. As a way to deal with suspected cross-contamination and a sequencing artifact, a later analysis dropped 450 to 700 nucleotide sequences that were highly shared and had low generation probability. For each public chain, a later analysis derived a clonal expansion index from normalized ranks of inferred template counts within each repertoire. In a later analysis, generation probabilities were computed with a VDJ recombination model fitted to out-of-frame rearrangements, and the resulting probabilities were checked against IGoR. In a later analysis, TCR-TCR, TCR-HLA and TCR-CMV co-occurrence was scored with hypergeometric tests, and a repertoire-size bias correction was applied to TCR pairs. In a later analysis, false discovery rates were estimated by permuting HLA or CMV assignments 20 times. In a later analysis, co-occurring TCRs were grouped using DBSCAN, with TCRdist sequence similarity added in when clustering inside HLA-allele-positive subsets. Repertoires with fewer than 30,000 or more than 120,000 public chains, plus five repertoires with anomalous nucleotide sharing, were excluded from co-occurrence clustering. This immuneACCESS table, as held by TCRdb, lists in-frame sequences with V and J called but not all clones. Of the missing ones, under half trace to an unresolved V gene in checked studies; the others have no known cause. V and J calls and clone size are copied from that table; D and trimming were computed from the DNA. Counted in this sample were about 93,000 clones; about four fifths of them appeared once. 7.3% of the sample lies in the top ten.

The chain uses TRBV6-6 and TRBJ1-3, with 8 central nucleotides matching TRBD1. Material for sequencing was PBMCs. This sequence originates from a man aged 25 to 40 in good health and CMV-seronegative. The CDR3 corresponds to CASRLFTGGFGNTIYF. The bases read TGTGCCAGCAGACTATTCACAGGGGGGTTTGGAAACACCATATATTTT.